This T cell receptor (beta chain) stems from a study of siplizumab effects on memory and regulatory T cells. The CDR3 totals 13 residues. Germline-derived CDR1 and CDR2 are GTSNPN and SVGIG (reference sequence). Trimming cost V 3 bases and J 1 base, with 9 bases left between them. Generated by immunoSEQ multiplex PCR, the TCRdb table keeps only in-frame clones and is missing some. The sample lists 85,000 to 120,000 clones; roughly 92% were seen once. This sequence was found in a human donor in good health. The V and J genes are TRBV30 and TRBJ1-2; D gene uncertain. Sequenced material: CD4+ T cells sorted from blood. This chain's CDR3 is CAWRYGLNYGYTF. The CDR3 nucleotides are TGTGCCTGGAGGTACGGACTTAACTATGGCTACACCTTC.